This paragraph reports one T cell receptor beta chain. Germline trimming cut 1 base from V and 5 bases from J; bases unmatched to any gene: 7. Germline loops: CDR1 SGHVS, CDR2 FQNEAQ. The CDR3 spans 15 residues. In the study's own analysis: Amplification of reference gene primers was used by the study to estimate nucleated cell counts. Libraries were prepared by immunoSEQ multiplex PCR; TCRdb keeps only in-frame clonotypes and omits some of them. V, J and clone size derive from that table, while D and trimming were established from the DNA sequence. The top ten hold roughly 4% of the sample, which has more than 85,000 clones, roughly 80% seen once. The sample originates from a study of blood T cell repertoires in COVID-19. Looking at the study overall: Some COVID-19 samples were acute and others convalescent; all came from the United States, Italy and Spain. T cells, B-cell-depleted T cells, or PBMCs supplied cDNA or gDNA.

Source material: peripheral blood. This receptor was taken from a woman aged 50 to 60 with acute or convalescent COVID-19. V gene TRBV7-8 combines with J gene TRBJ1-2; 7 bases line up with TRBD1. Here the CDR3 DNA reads TGTGCCAGCAGCTTAGTTGGGACAGCTTTATATGGCTACACCTTC. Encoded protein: CASSLVGTALYGYTF.